The 5 T cell receptor beta chains listed next were all sequenced from one sample in a study of blood T cell repertoires in COVID-19 (TCRdb year 2020). Preparation of the library involved the immunoSEQ multiplex PCR assay. TCRdb took over this immuneACCESS table, retaining in-frame rearrangements with V and J assigned. Such tables are incomplete; in checked studies, under half of the missing clones stem from an unresolved V gene, and the remainder is unexplained. Recorded for this sample are about 80,000 clones; approximately 78% of them occurred a single time. The top ten clonotypes cover around 36% of the sample. The specimen sequenced was peripheral blood. Receptors originate from a woman in her 70s with acute or convalescent COVID-19.

The chain recombines TRBV6-1 with TRBJ1-2; a possible D gene is TRBD1 (5 bases). V was clipped by 1 base and J by 3 bases, with 9 bases between them. This CDR3 spans 14 amino acids. In germline, CDR1 is MNHNS, CDR2 SASEGT. Here the CDR3 DNA reads TGTGCCAGCAGTGAAGGCAGGGCTTACTATGGCTACACCTTC. Its translation: CASSEGRAYYGYTF.

The chain joins TRBV28 to TRBJ2-3; 10 bases match TRBD2. Germline lookup yields CDR1 MDHEN and CDR2 SYDVKM. The CDR3 length is 16 residues. Trimming took 8 bases from V and 4 from J; bases not matched to a gene: 12. The CDR3 reads CASGASGSPVSDTQYF. CDR3 nucleotide sequence: TGTGCCAGCGGGGCTAGCGGGAGTCCCGTCTCAGATACGCAGTATTTT.

The chain links TRBV2 to TRBJ1-1; TRBD1 matches 7 bases. Trimming removed 7 bases from V and 6 bases from J; junction bases left unmatched: 11. Germline loops: CDR1 SNHLY, CDR2 FYNNEI. The length of the CDR3 is 14 residues. DNA of the CDR3: TGTGCCAGCATTATCGAGGGGGCGCTTTCTGAAGCTTTCTTT. It encodes CASIIEGALSEAFF. The complete variable domain, with remaining parts taken from reference TRBV2 and TRBJ1-1, reads EPEVTQTPSHQVTQMGQEVILRCVPISNHLYFYWYRQILGQKVEFLVSFYNNEISEKSEIFDDQFSVERPDGSNFTLKIRSTKLEDSAMYFCASIIEGALSEAFFGQGTRLTVV.

The chain employs TRBV13 and TRBJ1-2; D is perhaps TRBD1 (5 bases). Germline V gene sequence: CDR1 PRHDT, CDR2 FYEKMQ (reference sequence). Trimming removed 7 bases from V and 7 bases from J, with 16 bases in between. CDR3 length: 13 residues. The CDR3 DNA follows: TGTGCCAGCAACGTATGGGGGGTTCTTGGCTACACCTTC. Translation gives CASNVWGVLGYTF.

V and J are TRBV18 and TRBJ1-3; weak D call: TRBD1 (5 bases). Per germline, CDR1 KGHSH and CDR2 LQKENI. V lost 0 bases and J 2 bases, leaving 14 bases between the germline ends. The CDR3 extends over 17 amino acids. CDR3 sequence: CASSPPLRQGAGNTIYF. The CDR3 DNA follows: TGTGCCAGCTCACCACCCCTGCGACAAGGGGCTGGAAACACCATATATTTT.